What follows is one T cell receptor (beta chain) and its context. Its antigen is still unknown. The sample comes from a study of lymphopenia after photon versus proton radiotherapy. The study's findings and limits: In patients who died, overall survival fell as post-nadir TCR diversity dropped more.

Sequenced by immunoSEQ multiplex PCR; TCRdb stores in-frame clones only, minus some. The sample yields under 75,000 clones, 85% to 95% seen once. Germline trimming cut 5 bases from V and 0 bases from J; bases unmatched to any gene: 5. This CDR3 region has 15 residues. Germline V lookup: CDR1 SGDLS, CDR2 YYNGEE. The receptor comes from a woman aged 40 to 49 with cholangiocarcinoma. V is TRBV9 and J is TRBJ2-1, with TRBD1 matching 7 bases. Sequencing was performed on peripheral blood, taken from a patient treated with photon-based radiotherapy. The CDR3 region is CASRPTGSSYNEQFF. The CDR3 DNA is TGTGCCAGCAGGCCGACAGGGAGCTCCTACAATGAGCAGTTCTTC.